The source of this T cell receptor beta chain is a study of OX40 agonist ivuxolimab in advanced cancers. Background on the study: Intravenous ivuxolimab was administered to patients every 2 weeks at 0.01 to 10 mg/kg. Overall study findings and caveats: By week 6 at 0.1 to 3.0 mg/kg, blood CD4+ and CD8+ T cells had expanded clonally. Partial responders at 0.1-3.0 mg/kg had among the lowest clonal expansion.

Worth noting for this clone: Its target is unknown.

The germline V gene has CDR1 MNHNY and CDR2 SVGAGI (reference sequence). This CDR3 has 15 amino acids. With 6 bases removed from V and 0 bases from J, the gap between germline ends came to 12 bases. Clones were read by immunoSEQ multiplex PCR, and TCRdb kept only the in-frame ones, dropping some. The table shows about 49,000 clones, with around 80% occurring only once. This TCR came from an adult with an advanced solid tumor such as melanoma, head and neck, liver or kidney cancer. The rearrangement uses TRBV6-6 and TRBJ1-5; no firm D call. The sequences come from CD4+ or CD8+ T cells sorted from blood, collected in a trial of the OX40 agonist ivuxolimab. The CDR3 spells CASRDPHYSNQPQHF. CDR3 nucleotides: TGTGCCAGCAGAGATCCTCACTATAGCAATCAGCCCCAGCATTTT.